These 5 T cell receptor beta chains were sequenced from one sample in a study of T cell repertoires in cytomegalovirus infection. Via MiXCR, TCRdb re-called the reads, giving one row per CDR3 protein. Counted here are around 360,000 distinct CDR3 sequences, about 35% occurring once; the ten biggest clones make up approximately 13%. Which antigens these TCRs recognize remains unknown. The sequencing here drew on cultured PBMCs, taken from culture after CMV antigen stimulation. All receptors derive from a human donor in good health (CMV status not recorded). Some clones in this sample may be carry-over from other donors' samples.

V gene TRBV7-2 combines with J gene TRBJ2-5; the match to TRBD2 covers 7 bases. The CDR3 is made up of 15 amino acids. In germline, CDR1 is SGHTA, CDR2 FQGNSA. With V trimmed by 5 bases and J by 5 bases, 11 bases remained unmatched. DNA for the CDR3: TGTGCCAGCAGCGCCAAATTGGGGGGGACGGAGACCCAGTACTTC. Translating it yields CASSAKLGGTETQYF.

V and J are TRBV5-8 and TRBJ2-1; 14 positions match TRBD2. CDR3 length equals 19 residues. CDR1 and CDR2 (germline): SGHTS, YDEGEE. V lost 4 bases to trimming and J lost 1 base; unmatched junction nucleotides: 10. CDR3 DNA sequence: TGTGCCAGCAGCGGGGGGGGACTAGCGGGAGAGGTTTCCTACAATGAGCAGTTCTTC. It codes for CASSGGGLAGEVSYNEQFF.

The gene calls are TRBV7-4 and TRBJ2-7, with D possibly matching TRBD2 (6 bases). There are 14 residues in the CDR3. Trimming cost V 3 bases and J 4 bases, with 13 bases left between them. From germline, CDR1 is SGHVT and CDR2 SQSDAQ. The CDR3 DNA is TGTGCCAGCAGCTTTGGTAGCGGAGCTTACGAGCAGTACTTC. It specifies CASSFGSGAYEQYF.

Only one count was recorded for this clonotype. This chain joins TRBV12-3 or TRBV12-4 and TRBJ1-2; TRBD1 matches at 8 bases. The V segment lost 2 bases and the J segment 6 bases; nucleotides outside the gene matches: 8. The CDR3 length is 15 residues. CDR3 DNA: TGTGCCAGCAGTTTATCGCAGGGGGCGGAGGATGGCTACACCTTC. Its protein is CASSLSQGAEDGYTF.

To note about this clonotype: Mismatch with germline at one junction end may stem from a read error. The chain combines TRBV7-2 with TRBJ2-5; 8 bases fit TRBD2. Germline assignment: CDR1 SGHTA and CDR2 FQGNSA. The CDR3 totals 13 residues. CDR3 coding DNA: TGTGCCAGCAGCCTACTAGCGGAAGAGACCCCGTACTTC. Translated, it gives CASSLLAEETPYF.